This T cell receptor beta chain appears in the sequencing data of a study of CD8 T cells in ankylosing spondylitis. This clonotype occurred many times. TCRdb fed the 5' RACE reads into MiXCR, producing one record per CDR3 protein. The sample has 290,000 or so distinct CDR3 sequences, less than 25% seen once. The sequencing input was blood, either unsorted or a sorted T cell fraction (not recorded which). The receptor was isolated from a female donor with ankylosing spondylitis or in good health (not recorded which).

The CDR3 reads CAISKSWAGEFEDEQFF. CDR3 coding DNA: TGTGCCATCAGTAAGAGTTGGGCGGGAGAGTTCGAGGATGAGCAGTTCTTC. V usage is TRBV10-3 and J usage is TRBJ2-1; 7 bases map to TRBD2. The CDR3 runs to 17 residues. The ends lost 5 bases at V and 8 bases at J; junction bases unmatched: 18. CDR1 is ENHRY, CDR2 SYGVKD, per germline.